This passage covers 26 T cell receptor beta chains from one sample sequenced in a study of OX40 agonist ivuxolimab in advanced cancers. TCRdb's table, derived via immunoSEQ multiplex PCR, lists solely in-frame clones and lacks some. The sample yields tens of thousands of clones, about 91% seen once. The source was CD4+ or CD8+ T cells sorted from blood, collected in a trial of the OX40 agonist ivuxolimab. The receptors stem from an adult with an advanced solid tumor such as melanoma, head and neck, liver or kidney cancer.

The chain links TRBV11-1 to TRBJ2-2; 9 nucleotides align to TRBD2. V lost 7 bases and J lost 0; bases outside the gene matches: 12. The CDR3 is made up of 18 amino acids. CDR1 is SGHAT and CDR2 is FQDESV in the germline V gene (reference sequence). The CDR3 sequence: CASNNDISGSTNTGELFF. DNA for the CDR3: TGTGCCAGCAACAACGACATTAGCGGGAGCACGAACACCGGGGAGCTGTTTTTT.

The chain is built from TRBV11-2 and TRBJ2-7, with 10 bases that match TRBD1. CDR3 length: 17 residues. V was clipped by 4 bases and J by 0 bases; unmatched bases: 9. Germline V CDR1 and CDR2: SGHAT, FQNNGV. CDR3 sequence: CASSSWTDRGNSYEQYF. CDR3 coding DNA: TGTGCCAGCAGCTCTTGGACGGACAGGGGGAACTCCTACGAGCAGTACTTC.

The chain uses TRBV9 and TRBJ2-7, with 8 bases lining up with TRBD2. Germline assignment: CDR1 SGDLS and CDR2 YYNGEE. V lost 0 bases, J lost 5 bases, and 7 bases stayed unmatched. The length of the CDR3 is 15 residues. CDR3 DNA sequence: TGTGCCAGCAGCGTAGAGGGGACTAGAGCCGACGAGCAGTACTTC. Amino acids: CASSVEGTRADEQYF.

The chain joins TRBV28 to TRBJ1-2, with D hard to call. There are 16 residues in the CDR3. Deletions cut 4 bases from V and 3 bases from J, with 18 bases between. Looked up from germline, CDR1 is MDHEN and CDR2 is SYDVKM. CDR3 nucleotide sequence: TGTGCCAGCAGTTCCTACGACCAAGGAGGGTACTATGGCTACACCTTC. Translated, it gives CASSSYDQGGYYGYTF.

The rearrangement joins TRBV27 to TRBJ2-3, with D possibly TRBD2 on 6 matching bases. This CDR3 is 14 amino acids long. Looked up from germline, CDR1 is MNHEY and CDR2 is SMNVEV (reference sequence). V gave up 5 bases and J gave up 6 bases, with 15 bases separating them. CDR3 sequence: CASSPVGGSDTQYF. CDR3 sequence (DNA): TGTGCCAGCAGTCCTGTCGGGGGATCGGATACGCAGTATTTT.

This chain joins TRBV29-1 and TRBJ2-7, with D perhaps TRBD1 (6 bases). The germline V and J ends were trimmed by 6 bases and 6 bases, with 15 bases remaining between them. Looked up from germline, CDR1 is SQVTM and CDR2 is ANQGSEA. The CDR3 covers 12 residues. CDR3 DNA sequence: TGCAGCGTCGATACAGGGCTTCGCGAGCAGTACTTC. This translates into CSVDTGLREQYF.

J is TRBJ2-1 and V is TRBV19; perhaps TRBD1 as D (5 bases). V was pared by 9 bases and J by 6 bases, with 21 bases between. In germline, CDR1 is LNHDA, CDR2 SQIVND (reference sequence). CDR3 length: 15 amino acids. Written as DNA, the CDR3 is TGTGCCAGCACCATCATGGGGCCGGTGGGCAATGAGCAGTTCTTC. Its translation is CASTIMGPVGNEQFF.

The chain links TRBV5-6 to TRBJ2-7; tentatively, D is TRBD2 (5 bases). Looked up from germline, CDR1 is SGHDT and CDR2 is YYEEEE. The V and J ends lost 0 bases and 3 bases respectively, with 7 bases between them. The CDR3 is made up of 13 amino acids. The DNA for the CDR3 is TGTGCCAGCAGCTTGGTAGGGAGCTACGAGCAGTACTTC. Protein sequence: CASSLVGSYEQYF.

This clone has a handful of counts. The V call is TRBV2, the J call TRBJ2-1, with 11 positions matching TRBD2. Germline-derived CDR1 and CDR2 are SNHLY and FYNNEI. The CDR3 is made up of 13 amino acids. V trimming: 8 bases; J trimming: 4 bases; junction bases outside the gene matches: 1. CDR3: CASRTSGYNEQFF. The CDR3 DNA follows: TGTGCCAGCCGGACTAGCGGGTACAATGAGCAGTTCTTC. The entire variable domain, with the rest obtained from reference TRBV2 and TRBJ2-1, is as follows: EPEVTQTPSHQVTQMGQEVILRCVPISNHLYFYWYRQILGQKVEFLVSFYNNEISEKSEIFDDQFSVERPDGSNFTLKIRSTKLEDSAMYFCASRTSGYNEQFFGPGTRLTVL.

This sequence joins TRBV6-6 and TRBJ2-7; TRBD1 is a possible D gene (7 bases). This CDR3 has 14 amino acids. Per the germline V gene, CDR1 is MNHNY and CDR2 is SVGAGI (reference sequence). Trimming removed 7 bases from V and 3 bases from J, with 16 bases in between. The CDR3 reads CASNAGGTDYEQYF. The DNA for the CDR3 is TGTGCCAGCAACGCAGGCGGGACAGACTACGAGCAGTACTTC.

The V gene is TRBV18, the J gene TRBJ2-4, with D perhaps TRBD2 (5 bases). Trimming shortened V by 3 bases and J by 6 bases, and 12 bases separated the two germline ends. Germline lookup yields CDR1 KGHSH and CDR2 LQKENI. The CDR3 is 14 residues long. This CDR3 is CASSPVAGLNIQYF. As DNA, the CDR3 is TGTGCCAGCTCACCTGTTGCGGGCCTAAACATTCAGTACTTC.

This chain links TRBV9 with TRBJ2-3; 8 nucleotides align to TRBD2. CDR1 SGDLS and CDR2 YYNGEE come from the germline V gene. The CDR3 has 17 amino acids. Unmatched junction bases numbered 13, after V lost 6 bases and J lost 1 base. The CDR3 nucleotides read TGTGCCAGCAACCCGGGGGGGTTAGCGGGCCGCACAGATACGCAGTATTTT. Translation: CASNPGGLAGRTDTQYF.

This sequence joins TRBV19 and TRBJ1-2; D might be TRBD1 (6 bases). Germline V gene data show CDR1 as LNHDA and CDR2 as SQIVND (reference sequence). V dropped 6 bases and J dropped 0 bases, with 17 bases sitting between them. The CDR3 is 16 residues long. The CDR3 loop is CASRNPSGVANYGYTF. CDR3 nucleotide sequence: TGTGCCAGTAGGAACCCCTCAGGGGTGGCTAACTATGGCTACACCTTC.

This chain's CDR3 is CASTRGAGNTIYF. CDR3 coding DNA: TGTGCCAGCACTCGGGGGGCTGGAAACACCATATATTTT. This chain links TRBV6-6 with TRBJ1-3, with D perhaps matching TRBD1 (5 bases). This CDR3 comprises 13 residues. The V and J ends lost 7 bases and 2 bases respectively, with 9 bases between them. Germline values: CDR1 MNHNY, CDR2 SVGAGI (reference sequence).

The chain has TRBV27 and TRBJ2-2; D remains ambiguous. Trimming took off 5 bases at V and 3 bases at J, with 13 bases between the two ends. The CDR3 runs 15 residues. Germline V CDR1 and CDR2: MNHEY, SMNVEV (reference sequence). Here the CDR3 reads CASSPLGSHTGELFF. The CDR3 nucleotides are TGTGCCAGCAGTCCCCTGGGGTCGCACACCGGGGAGCTGTTTTTT.

The gene calls are TRBV7-9 and TRBJ1-5, with D tentatively TRBD1 (6 bases). V was clipped by 3 bases and J by 7 bases, with 13 bases between them. This CDR3 spans 14 amino acids. Germline loops: CDR1 SEHNR, CDR2 FQNEAQ (reference sequence). Written as DNA, the CDR3 is TGTGCCAGCAGCTTTTCTGGGGGCCTGCAGCCCCAGCATTTT. This translates into CASSFSGGLQPQHF.

This sequence joins TRBV13 and TRBJ2-5; D might be TRBD2 (7 bases). V was clipped by 2 bases and J by 3 bases, with 13 bases between them. CDR1 is PRHDT, CDR2 FYEKMQ, per germline (reference sequence). The length of the CDR3 is 15 residues. The CDR3 bases are TGTGCCAGCAGCTTATTGGGGGGGCGGAAAGAGACCCAGTACTTC. Residues: CASSLLGGRKETQYF.

This chain connects TRBV5-4 to TRBJ2-5; 12 nucleotides line up with TRBD2. Trimming at V came to 3 bases and at J to 1 base, leaving 7 bases not matched to a gene. This CDR3 contains 17 residues. The V gene's germline CDR1 is SGHNT and CDR2 YYREEE (reference sequence). CDR3 region: CASSWGGTSGLQETQYF. DNA for the CDR3: TGTGCCAGCAGCTGGGGGGGGACTAGCGGGCTCCAAGAGACCCAGTACTTC.

The J gene is TRBJ2-7, the V gene TRBV7-6; 10 positions agree with TRBD1. Trimming at V came to 5 bases and at J to 3 bases, leaving 7 bases not matched to a gene. CDR3 length: 15 residues. In germline, CDR1 is SGHVS, CDR2 FNYEAQ. Here the CDR3 DNA reads TGTGCCAGCAGCGAACTCCGGGACAGGGGCTACGAGCAGTACTTC. Its translation: CASSELRDRGYEQYF.

The gene calls are TRBV7-6 and TRBJ1-4, with 10 bases identical to TRBD1. The V gene's germline CDR1 is SGHVS and CDR2 FNYEAQ. Trimming removed 8 bases from V and 6 bases from J; junction bases left unmatched: 6. CDR3 length equals 14 residues. CDR3 sequence reads: CASGETGGDEKLFF. DNA for the CDR3: TGTGCCAGCGGAGAGACAGGGGGCGATGAAAAACTGTTTTTT. The full variable domain, its missing parts supplied by reference TRBV7-6 and TRBJ1-4, is GAGVSQSPRYKVTKRGQDVALRCDPISGHVSLYWYRQALGQGPEFLTYFNYEAQQDKSGLPNDRFSAERPEGSISTLTIQRTEQRDSAMYRCASGETGGDEKLFFGSGTQLSVL.

This clone has more than one count but fewer than ten. The chain joins TRBV5-8 to TRBJ1-5; TRBD1 might be the D (6 bases). The CDR3 has 14 amino acids. With 0 bases removed from V and 8 bases from J, the gap between germline ends came to 12 bases. The germline gives CDR1 SGHTS, CDR2 YDEGEE. CDR3 sequence reads: CASSLDTGWEPQHF. The DNA for the CDR3 is TGTGCCAGCAGCTTGGATACAGGGTGGGAGCCCCAGCATTTT.

This chain joins TRBV27 and TRBJ1-6, with TRBD1 matching 8 bases. The length of the CDR3 is 14 residues. V lost 6 bases to trimming and J lost 10 bases; unmatched junction nucleotides: 8. Germline CDR1 reads MNHEY; CDR2 reads SMNVEV (reference sequence). CDR3 in amino acids: CASSSDRGGSPLHF. CDR3 sequence (DNA): TGTGCCAGCAGCTCAGACAGGGGCGGATCACCCCTCCACTTT.

The chain uses TRBV10-2 and TRBJ2-5, with D unclear. Deletions cut 4 bases from V and 5 bases from J, with 14 bases between. Germline V CDR1 and CDR2: WSHSY, SAAADI. The CDR3 has 14 amino acids. In DNA form, the CDR3 reads TGCGCCAGCAGTGTCTTTGGTAGGATCGAGACCCAGTACTTC. Translated, it gives CASSVFGRIETQYF.

This chain links TRBV11-2 with TRBJ1-2, with TRBD1 matching over 8 bases. Germline CDR1 SGHAT, CDR2 FQNNGV. The CDR3 is made up of 15 amino acids. V lost 5 bases, J lost 3 bases, and 8 bases stayed unmatched. DNA for the CDR3: TGTGCCAGCAGCCAAGGACAGGGAACCGACTATGGCTACACCTTC. Translated, it gives CASSQGQGTDYGYTF.

This chain connects TRBV10-2 to TRBJ2-7; 7 bases fit TRBD1. Germline-derived CDR1 and CDR2 are WSHSY and SAAADI. V was clipped by 4 bases and J by 3 bases; unmatched bases: 6. The CDR3 is 14 residues long. CDR3: CASSVTGLVYEQYF. In DNA, the CDR3 is TGCGCCAGCAGTGTGACAGGGTTGGTCTACGAGCAGTACTTC.

V is TRBV4-1 and J is TRBJ1-2; D is uncertain. CDR1 and CDR2 from the germline V gene are MGHRA and YSYEKL. This CDR3 comprises 13 residues. V lost 3 bases, J lost 1 base, and 6 bases lay in between. CDR3 residues: CASSHGVNYGYTF. CDR3 coding DNA: TGCGCCAGCAGCCATGGTGTTAACTATGGCTACACCTTC.